This T cell receptor (beta chain) originates from a study of CXCR3-negative and CXCR3-positive naive CD8 T cells. Findings of the study overall: Naive subsets were similarly diverse, while memory CD8+ repertoires were much less diverse. Naive cells with CXCR3 showed TRB CDR3s that were more hydrophobic than those in CXCR3-negative naive cells.

Preparation of TRB cDNA libraries relied on 5' RACE carrying UMI labels. TCRdb reprocessed the 5' RACE reads, keeping one entry per CDR3 protein, no DNA. With over 150,000 distinct CDR3 sequences in the sample, the ten largest clones hold just under 0.5%. Concerning this clonotype itself: The antigen is undetermined.

The sample consisted of naive CXCR3+ CD8+ T cells from blood. Specified subset: CD45RO-CCR7+CD27+CD95- naive CD8+ T cells expressing CXCR3 (TNR3+). This TCR was recovered from a human donor in good health. Some clones in this sample may be carry-over from other donors' samples.

The CDR3 sequence: CSARDRDLSVTDTQYF. This chain uses TRBV20-1 with TRBJ2-3; TCRdb names TRBD2, which stays unverified in the absence of DNA. The germline CDR1 and CDR2 sequences are DFQATT and SNEGSKA (reference sequence). There are 16 residues in the CDR3.